This T cell receptor beta chain was profiled in a study of T cell responses to AZD1222 COVID-19 vaccine. J was trimmed by 0 bases and V by 7 bases; bases with no gene match: 3. CDR1 SGHRS and CDR2 YFSETQ come from the germline V gene. CDR3 length: 14 amino acids. Sequencing used immunoSEQ multiplex PCR; TCRdb keeps in-frame clones, though not all of them. This repertoire shows 45,000 or so clones, 75% to 85% found once; its top ten account for roughly half. This clone was observed a handful of times. The rearrangement joins TRBV5-1 to TRBJ2-4, with 8 nucleotides matching TRBD1. Specimen: peripheral blood, collected on day 0 of AZD1222 vaccination. The receptor comes from an adult in good health. The DNA for the CDR3 is TGCGCCAGCTCCACAGGGGGAGCCAAAAACATTCAGTACTTC. It encodes CASSTGGAKNIQYF.